The next 25 T cell receptor beta chains were all read from a single sample in a study of blood T cell repertoires in COVID-19. TCRdb's table, derived via immunoSEQ multiplex PCR, lists solely in-frame clones and lacks some. Among some 210,000 clones listed, about 92% were seen once. Sequencing was done on a sample of peripheral blood. Every receptor here comes from a man between 25 and 39 years old with acute or convalescent COVID-19.

The genes are TRBV6-6 and TRBJ1-1, with 7 nucleotides matching TRBD1. Germline values: CDR1 MNHNY, CDR2 SVGAGI (reference sequence). The J segment lost 3 bases and the V segment lost 2 bases, leaving 9 bases of the junction unmatched. The CDR3 totals 16 residues. CDR3 nucleotide sequence: TGTGCCAGCAGTTACGCGGACAGGAAGCCGTACACTGAAGCTTTCTTT. This translates into CASSYADRKPYTEAFF.

The rearrangement joins TRBV9 to TRBJ1-2; a weak D match, TRBD1 (6 bases). Trimming took 3 bases from V and 7 from J, leaving 22 bases between them. Germline-derived CDR1 and CDR2 are SGDLS and YYNGEE. This CDR3 contains 16 residues. CDR3 coding DNA: TGTGCCAGCAGCGGTGGAATTGGACAGTACGAGTCTGGCTACACCTTC. As protein: CASSGGIGQYESGYTF.

V is TRBV27 and J is TRBJ2-1, with D perhaps matching TRBD2 (5 bases). V dropped 0 bases and J dropped 1 base, with 13 bases sitting between them. The CDR3 runs to 17 residues. Looked up from germline, CDR1 is MNHEY and CDR2 is SMNVEV (reference sequence). CDR3 sequence: CASSLSTLGRSYNEQFF. As DNA, the CDR3 is TGTGCCAGCAGTTTATCGACACTAGGTAGATCCTACAATGAGCAGTTCTTC.

The rearrangement links TRBV10-2 to TRBJ2-7; 10 bases map to TRBD2. The V segment lost 8 bases and the J segment 5 bases; nucleotides outside the gene matches: 6. The CDR3 has 13 amino acids. The V gene's germline CDR1 is WSHSY and CDR2 SAAADI. CDR3 nucleotides: TGCGCCAGCTATAGCGGGAGGCGCAACGAGCAGTACTTC. Amino acid sequence: CASYSGRRNEQYF.

The table lists this clone with a count of one. The V gene is TRBV7-8, the J gene TRBJ2-5; D ambiguous. The germline V and J ends were trimmed by 0 bases and 0 bases, with 17 bases remaining between them. The V gene's germline CDR1 is SGHVS and CDR2 FQNEAQ. CDR3 length: 18 amino acids. Here the CDR3 reads CASSLASLGVMYQETQYF. Written as DNA, the CDR3 is TGTGCCAGCAGCTTAGCTAGTCTGGGCGTAATGTACCAAGAGACCCAGTACTTC.

In this sample, this clone turned up once. The rearrangement links TRBV9 to TRBJ1-6; D is unclear. The CDR3 extends over 15 amino acids. V lost 4 bases to trimming and J lost 0 bases, with 8 bases between them. The germline V gene encodes CDR1 SGDLS and CDR2 YYNGEE. The CDR3 spells CASSPAGSYNSPLHF. CDR3 nucleotide sequence: TGTGCCAGCAGCCCAGCAGGCTCCTATAATTCACCCCTCCACTTT.

The gene calls are TRBV28 and TRBJ2-1; possible D gene TRBD1, 5 bases. This CDR3 region has 15 residues. Trimming pared 3 bases from V and 8 bases from J, leaving 17 bases between. CDR1 is MDHEN, CDR2 SYDVKM, per germline. The CDR3 region is CASSLGQVPLDEQFF. The CDR3, as DNA: TGTGCCAGCAGTTTGGGGCAGGTTCCCCTCGATGAGCAGTTCTTC.

The chain uses TRBV18 and TRBJ1-5; 9 nucleotides align to TRBD1. J was trimmed by 6 bases and V by 4 bases; bases with no gene match: 7. CDR1 is KGHSH and CDR2 is LQKENI in the germline V gene. This CDR3 comprises 15 residues. CDR3 coding DNA: TGTGCCAGCTCACACACAGGGGGCGGACGTCAGCCCCAGCATTTT. Amino acid sequence: CASSHTGGGRQPQHF.

This clone appeared once. This chain connects TRBV3-1 (or the pseudogene TRBV3-2) to TRBJ2-7; D unresolved. CDR3 length equals 12 residues. Germline-derived CDR1 and CDR2 are LGHDT and YNNKEL (reference sequence). V was clipped by 1 base and J by 4 bases, with 5 bases between them. The CDR3 loop is CASSQVSYEQYF. Written as DNA, the CDR3 is TGTGCCAGCAGCCAAGTTAGTTACGAGCAGTACTTC.

This clone was recorded once. V and J are TRBV2 and TRBJ2-7; the D is unclear. The length of the CDR3 is 11 residues. Trimming took off 7 bases at V and 2 bases at J, with 6 bases between the two ends. Germline lookup yields CDR1 SNHLY and CDR2 FYNNEI. CDR3 sequence reads: CASTATYEQYF. The CDR3 DNA sequence: TGTGCCAGCACCGCTACCTACGAGCAGTACTTC.

The chain recombines TRBV10-2 with TRBJ2-3; D call uncertain. Germline CDR1 is WSHSY and CDR2 is SAAADI. With 4 bases removed from V and 4 bases from J, the gap between germline ends came to 6 bases. The CDR3 runs to 12 residues. This CDR3 reads CASSVYSDTQYF. CDR3 DNA: TGCGCCAGCAGTGTATATTCAGATACGCAGTATTTT.

This clone was recorded only once. The chain has TRBV5-1 and TRBJ1-2, with 10 positions matching TRBD1. Germline CDR1 is SGHRS and CDR2 is YFSETQ. The CDR3 is 14 amino acids. J was trimmed by 9 bases and V by 4 bases; bases with no gene match: 9. DNA for the CDR3: TGCGCCAGCAGCCCTGGGACAGGGGCTCCTCGCTACACCTTC. Translated: CASSPGTGAPRYTF.

V and J are TRBV9 and TRBJ2-2, with D possibly being TRBD1 (6 bases). Germline V gene sequence: CDR1 SGDLS, CDR2 YYNGEE. Trimming left V 1 base short and J 6 bases short, with 16 bases between. The length of the CDR3 is 16 residues. DNA of the CDR3: TGTGCCAGCAGCGTAAGGGGCAGGGGTAAGGCCGGGGAGCTGTTTTTT. This gives the protein CASSVRGRGKAGELFF.

This CDR3 reads CASLRRQGSNQPQHF. The CDR3 nucleotides read TGTGCCAGCCTGCGGCGGCAGGGCAGCAATCAGCCCCAGCATTTT. This rearrangement joins TRBV2 to TRBJ1-5, with D perhaps matching TRBD1 (5 bases). Trimming removed 8 bases from V and 1 base from J, with 15 bases in between. The CDR3 is made up of 15 amino acids. Germline lookup yields CDR1 SNHLY and CDR2 FYNNEI.

The chain uses TRBV6-6 and TRBJ2-2, with 10 bases that match TRBD2. V was pared by 5 bases and J by 0 bases, with 6 bases of the junction left unmatched. The CDR3 has 17 amino acids. Germline CDR1 and CDR2: MNHNY and SVGAGI (reference sequence). The CDR3 region has the DNA TGTGCCAGCAGTCCCCTAGCGGGGGACGCGAACACCGGGGAGCTGTTTTTT. Residues: CASSPLAGDANTGELFF.

The rearrangement joins TRBV19 to TRBJ2-1; 9 nucleotides line up with TRBD1. The CDR3 is 14 residues long. Germline lookup yields CDR1 LNHDA and CDR2 SQIVND (reference sequence). The V segment lost 7 bases and the J segment 4 bases; nucleotides outside the gene matches: 5. Here the CDR3 DNA reads TGTGCCAGTATCGGGGGACAGGGTTACAATGAGCAGTTCTTC. Encoded protein: CASIGGQGYNEQFF.

The chain is built from TRBV27 and TRBJ2-1, with 8 bases lining up with TRBD1. Germline trimming cut 8 bases from V and 7 bases from J; bases unmatched to any gene: 16. The germline CDR1 and CDR2 sequences are MNHEY and SMNVEV (reference sequence). This CDR3 spans 16 amino acids. CDR3 residues: CASPRGQFLNPNEQFF. Here the CDR3 DNA reads TGTGCCAGCCCCAGGGGGCAATTCCTCAACCCTAATGAGCAGTTCTTC.

In DNA, the CDR3 is TGTGCCAGTAGTATCGGGGGGAGCTCCCAAGAGACCCAGTACTTC. This gives the protein CASSIGGSSQETQYF. The V and J genes are TRBV19 and TRBJ2-5; TRBD2 agrees at 7 bases. The CDR3 sequence is 15 residues long. The trim removed 3 bases at V and 1 base at J, leaving 5 bases unmatched. Looked up from germline, CDR1 is LNHDA and CDR2 is SQIVND (reference sequence). The whole variable domain, remainder taken from reference TRBV19 and TRBJ2-5, is DGGITQSPKYLFRKEGQNVTLSCEQNLNHDAMYWYRQDPGQGLRLIYYSQIVNDFQKGDIAEGYSVSREKKESFPLTVTSAQKNPTAFYLCASSIGGSSQETQYFGPGTRLLVL.

The rearrangement joins TRBV6-2 or TRBV6-3 to TRBJ2-4, with D perhaps TRBD1 (6 bases). The CDR3 consists of 14 residues. V shed 5 bases and J shed 1 base, with 9 bases lying between them. Germline CDR1 and CDR2: MNHEY and SVGEGT. The CDR3 DNA follows: TGTGCCAGCAGTCGGACAGCCGCCAAAAACATTCAGTACTTC. It codes for CASSRTAAKNIQYF.

This sequence joins TRBV5-4 and TRBJ2-3, with a tentative D call TRBD2 (6 bases). V lost 4 bases, J lost 5 bases, and 17 bases lay in between. CDR1 is SGHNT, CDR2 YYREEE, per germline (reference sequence). The CDR3 loop spans 15 amino acids. The CDR3 here is CASSPGVVGGDTQYF. The CDR3 coding sequence is TGTGCCAGCAGCCCAGGAGTCGTGGGGGGAGATACGCAGTATTTT.

The chain recombines TRBV7-8 with TRBJ2-3; no reliable D call. V was trimmed by 5 bases and J by 4 bases, leaving 13 bases between them. CDR3 length: 14 residues. Germline V gives CDR1 SGHVS, CDR2 FQNEAQ. The CDR3 nucleotides are TGTGCCAGCAGCACTACCCTTGTCGCAGATACGCAGTATTTT. Translating it yields CASSTTLVADTQYF.

This chain uses TRBV4-2 with TRBJ2-1, with 11 positions matching TRBD2. Germline V lookup: CDR1 LGHNA, CDR2 YNFKEQ. The CDR3 is 17 amino acids. After removal of 1 base from V and 9 bases from J, the junction contained 11 bases not matched to a gene. DNA for the CDR3: TGTGCCAGCAGCCAAGCCACCATAGCGGGGGGGCTCACTGAGCAGTTCTTC. It specifies CASSQATIAGGLTEQFF.

This clone was counted a single time. The gene calls are TRBV5-1 and TRBJ2-1; 9 positions agree with TRBD2. V shed 0 bases and J 10 bases; nucleotides not matched to a gene: 8. The CDR3 extends over 15 amino acids. Germline V gene lookup returns CDR1 SGHRS and CDR2 YFSETQ. The CDR3 spells CASSLGAGGAWEQFF. DNA of the CDR3: TGCGCCAGCAGCTTGGGCGCGGGGGGGGCCTGGGAGCAGTTCTTC.

V gene TRBV29-1 combines with J gene TRBJ2-1; unclear D gene. Germline values: CDR1 SQVTM, CDR2 ANQGSEA. Trimming stripped 8 bases from V and 0 bases from J, with 11 bases between. This CDR3 is built from 13 residues. The CDR3 is CSYLSSSYNEQFF. CDR3 coding DNA: TGCAGCTATCTTAGCAGCTCCTACAATGAGCAGTTCTTC.

The chain links TRBV10-2 to TRBJ1-2; 7 positions agree with TRBD1. V was pared by 5 bases and J by 0 bases, with 3 bases of the junction left unmatched. Germline-derived CDR1 and CDR2 are WSHSY and SAAADI. The CDR3 has 14 amino acids. As DNA, the CDR3 is TGCGCCAGCAGTACCGGGACAGCTAACTATGGCTACACCTTC. This codes for CASSTGTANYGYTF.